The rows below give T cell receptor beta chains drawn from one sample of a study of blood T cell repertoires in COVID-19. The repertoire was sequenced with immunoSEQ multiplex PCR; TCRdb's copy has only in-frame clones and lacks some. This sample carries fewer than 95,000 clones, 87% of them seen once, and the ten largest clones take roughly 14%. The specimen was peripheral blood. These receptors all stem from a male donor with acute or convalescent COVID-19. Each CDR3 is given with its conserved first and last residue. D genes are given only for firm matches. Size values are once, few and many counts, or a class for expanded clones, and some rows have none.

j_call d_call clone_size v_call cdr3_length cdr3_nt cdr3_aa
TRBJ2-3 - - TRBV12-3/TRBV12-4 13 TGTGCCAGCACCCTAACTCGGAGCGATGGGCAGTATTTT CASTLTRSDGQYF
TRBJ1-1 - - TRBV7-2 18 TGTGCCAGCAGCACAGGACCGTCTTGGATGGGAATGAACACTGAAGCTTTCTTT CASSTGPSWMGMNTEAFF
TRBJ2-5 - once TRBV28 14 TGTGCCAGCAGTTTACCGACAGCCCAAGAGACCCAGTACTTC CASSLPTAQETQYF
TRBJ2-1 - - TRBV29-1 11 TGCAGCGTTGGTCCGTACAATGAGCAGTTCTTC CSVGPYNEQFF
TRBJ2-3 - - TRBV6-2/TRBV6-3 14 TGTGCCAGCAGCGTAAGGACTAGCACAGATACGCAGTATTTT CASSVRTSTDTQYF
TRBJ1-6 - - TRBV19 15 TGTGCCAGTAGTACCTTTCGCCGGGGGAATTCACCCCTCCACTTT CASSTFRRGNSPLHF
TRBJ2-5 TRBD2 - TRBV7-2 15 TGTGCCAGCAGCTTAGCGGTAGCGGGGTATGAGACCCAGTACTTC CASSLAVAGYETQYF
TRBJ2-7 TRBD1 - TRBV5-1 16 TGCGCCAGCAGCTTGGCCTCCGGGACAGGGGCCTACGAGCAGTACTTC CASSLASGTGAYEQYF
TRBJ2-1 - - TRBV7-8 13 TGTGCCAGCAGCCCGACCGACAGTAATGAGCAGTTCTTC CASSPTDSNEQFF
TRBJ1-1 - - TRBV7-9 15 TGTGCCAGCAGCTTAAATGGTCAGGGGCCAACTGAAGCTTTCTTT CASSLNGQGPTEAFF
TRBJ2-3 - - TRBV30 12 TGTGCCTGGAGTCCAGGGTCAGATACGCAGTATTTT CAWSPGSDTQYF
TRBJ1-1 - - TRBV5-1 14 TGCGCCAGCAGCTTGGTCTGGGGCGGACCTGAAGCTTTCTTT CASSLVWGGPEAFF
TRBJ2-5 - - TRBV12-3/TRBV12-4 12 TGTGCCAGCAGCCCCTCGGGGAAGACCCAGTACTTC CASSPSGKTQYF
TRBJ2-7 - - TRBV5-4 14 TGTGCCAGCAGCCTGAACAGGGTATCCTACGAGCAGTACTTC CASSLNRVSYEQYF
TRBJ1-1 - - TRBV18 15 TGTGCCAGCTCACCACCGGCGCAGCGCGGGGCTGAAGCTTTCTTT CASSPPAQRGAEAFF
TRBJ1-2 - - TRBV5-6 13 TGTGCCAGCAGCTTGGCGGGGGGCGGTGGCTACACCTTC CASSLAGGGGYTF
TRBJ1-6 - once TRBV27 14 TGTGCCAGCAGTTTCGGACTCTATAATTCACCCCTCCACTTT CASSFGLYNSPLHF
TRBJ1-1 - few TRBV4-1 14 TGCGCCAGCAGCCAAGATACACCGAACACTGAAGCTTTCTTT CASSQDTPNTEAFF
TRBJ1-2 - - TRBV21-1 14 TGTGCCAGCAGCAAAGTCAGGGTGGACTATGGCTACACCTTC CASSKVRVDYGYTF
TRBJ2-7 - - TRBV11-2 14 TGTGCCAGCACCCCGGGGAGCGTCCCCTACGAGCAGTACTTC CASTPGSVPYEQYF